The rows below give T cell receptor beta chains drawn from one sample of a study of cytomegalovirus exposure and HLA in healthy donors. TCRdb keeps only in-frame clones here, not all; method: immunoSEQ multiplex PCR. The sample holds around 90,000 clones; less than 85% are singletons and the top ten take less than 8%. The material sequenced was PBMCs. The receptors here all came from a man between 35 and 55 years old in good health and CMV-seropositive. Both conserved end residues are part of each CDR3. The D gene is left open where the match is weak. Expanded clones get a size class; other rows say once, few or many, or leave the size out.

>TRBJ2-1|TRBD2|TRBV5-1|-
TGCGCCAGCAGCGTACGGACTAGCGGGAGGAGTCCCTACAATGAGCAGTTCTTC
CASSVRTSGRSPYNEQFF
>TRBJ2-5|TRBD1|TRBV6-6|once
TGTGCCAGCAGACCGGGACAGCAAGAGACCCAGTACTTC
CASRPGQQETQYF
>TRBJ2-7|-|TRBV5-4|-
TGTGCCAGCAGCAGGGACATCGCCTACGAGCAGTACTTC
CASSRDIAYEQYF
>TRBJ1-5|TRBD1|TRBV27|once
TGTGCCAGCAGTTTATCCTACAGGGGAAAGGGTCAGCCCCAGCATTTT
CASSLSYRGKGQPQHF
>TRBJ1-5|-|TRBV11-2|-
TGTGCCAGCAGCTTAGGGTTGGGGGGGAATCAGCCCCAGCATTTT
CASSLGLGGNQPQHF
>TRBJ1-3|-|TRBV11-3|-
TGTGCCAGCAGCTCAGGGGACAACCGAAACACCATATATTTT
CASSSGDNRNTIYF
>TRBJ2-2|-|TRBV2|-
TGTGCCACCACCTCTCGAGGCCTCGGGGCCGGGGAGCTGTTTTTT
CATTSRGLGAGELFF
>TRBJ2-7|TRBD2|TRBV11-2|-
TGTGCCAGCAGCTTAGAGTTGGGTGCTAGCGGGATTCCCTACGAGCAGTACTTC
CASSLELGASGIPYEQYF
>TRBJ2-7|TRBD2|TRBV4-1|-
TGCGCCAGCAGCCCGGCGTCACTAGCGGGAGGGTACGAGCAGTACTTC
CASSPASLAGGYEQYF
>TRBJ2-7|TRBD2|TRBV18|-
TGTGCCAGCTCCCTGGAGAGCGGGGGGGAGTACGAGCAGTACTTC
CASSLESGGEYEQYF
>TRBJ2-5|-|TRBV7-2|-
TGTGCCAGCAGCTACCAACCGGGGGTATTGGAGACCCAGTACTTC
CASSYQPGVLETQYF
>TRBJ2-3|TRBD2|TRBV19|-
TGTGCCAGCAGAGTAGTAGCGGGGGGCACAGATACGCAGTATTTT
CASRVVAGGTDTQYF
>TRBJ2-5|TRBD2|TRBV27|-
TGTGCCAGCAGTCCCATTAAACTAGCGGGGGGGGAGACCCAGTACTTC
CASSPIKLAGGETQYF
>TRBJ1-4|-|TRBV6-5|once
TGTGCCAGCAGTTACTCAGGGGTTGGTAATGAAAAACTGTTTTTT
CASSYSGVGNEKLFF
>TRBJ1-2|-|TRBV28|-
TGTGCCACACTCCCCCCAGGGGTTTATGGCTACACCTTC
CATLPPGVYGYTF
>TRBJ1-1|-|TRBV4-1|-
TGCGCCAGCAGCCCGGAGGAGGGTGGATACACTGAAGCTTTCTTT
CASSPEEGGYTEAFF
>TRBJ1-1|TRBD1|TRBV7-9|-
TGTGCCAGCAGCCGAGGGACAGGGGTCAACACTGAAGCTTTCTTT
CASSRGTGVNTEAFF
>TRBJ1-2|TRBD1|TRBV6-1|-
TGTGCCAGCAGTGAAGTAAGCAGGGGGTACTATGGCTACACCTTC
CASSEVSRGYYGYTF
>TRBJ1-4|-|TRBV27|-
TGTGCCAGCAGTCCCCGTGGAGGGGAAAGTGAAAAACTGTTTTTT
CASSPRGGESEKLFF
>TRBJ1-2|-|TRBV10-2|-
TGCGCCAGCAGTTTCTTCCTTGGGCAGATTGCTAACTATGGCTACACCTTC
CASSFFLGQIANYGYTF
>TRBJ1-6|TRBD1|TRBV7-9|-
TGTGCCAGCAGCTCCCTCACAGGGGGTTTCAATTCACCCCTCCACTTT
CASSSLTGGFNSPLHF
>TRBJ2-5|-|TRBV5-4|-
TGTGCCAGCAGCTCGGGAGGACAGAGGATTGAGACCCAGTACTTC
CASSSGGQRIETQYF
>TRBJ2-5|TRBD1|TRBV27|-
TGTGCCAGCAAGTCTACAGGGGGCGCAGAGACCCAGTACTTC
CASKSTGGAETQYF
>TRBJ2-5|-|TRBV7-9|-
TGTGCCAGCAGCTTAGATGTCGGGAAGGGGACCCAGTACTTC
CASSLDVGKGTQYF
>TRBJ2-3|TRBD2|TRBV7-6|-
TGTGCCAGCAGCCCAGGACTAGCGGGAGTGACGCAGTATTTT
CASSPGLAGVTQYF
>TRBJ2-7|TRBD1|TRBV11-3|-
TGTGCCAGCAGCGGAAGACAGGGGTTCTACGAGCAGTACTTC
CASSGRQGFYEQYF
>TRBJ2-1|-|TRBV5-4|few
TGTGCCAGCAGCTCTTCGGCGGGTCGGTCCCGGGACTACAATGAGCAGTTCTTC
CASSSSAGRSRDYNEQFF
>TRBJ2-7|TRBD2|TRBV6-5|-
TGTGCCAGCAGGTCCAGCGGGAAGAGCTCCTACGAGCAGTACTTC
CASRSSGKSSYEQYF
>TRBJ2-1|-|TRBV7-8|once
TGTGCCAGCAGCTTAGGAGGGGACAAAAATGAGCAGTTCTTC
CASSLGGDKNEQFF
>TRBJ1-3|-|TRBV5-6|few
TGTGCCAGCAGCTTGATCACGATCCAGGGCTCTGGAAACACCATATATTTT
CASSLITIQGSGNTIYF
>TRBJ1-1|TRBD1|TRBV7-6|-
TGTGCCAGCAGGTTAGAGGGGGCTGGGAACACTGAAGCTTTCTTT
CASRLEGAGNTEAFF
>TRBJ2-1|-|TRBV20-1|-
TGCAGTGCTATTTTTAACAATGAGCAGTTCTTC
CSAIFNNEQFF
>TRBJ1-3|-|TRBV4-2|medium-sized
TGTGCCAGCAGCCCAGGAAACACCATATATTTT
CASSPGNTIYF
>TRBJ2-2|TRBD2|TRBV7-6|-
TGTGCCAGCAGCGAACTAGCGGGATATACCGGGGAGCTGTTTTTT
CASSELAGYTGELFF
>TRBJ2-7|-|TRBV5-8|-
TGTGCCAGCAGCTACAGGTCCACCCTTACCTACGAGCAGTACTTC
CASSYRSTLTYEQYF
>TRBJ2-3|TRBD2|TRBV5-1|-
TGCGCCAGCAGCACAGCGGGGACTAGCACAGATACGCAGTATTTT
CASSTAGTSTDTQYF
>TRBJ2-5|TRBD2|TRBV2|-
TGTGCCAGCAGTGATATAGCGGGAAGACAAGAGACCCAGTACTTC
CASSDIAGRQETQYF
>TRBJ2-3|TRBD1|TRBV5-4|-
TGTGCCGCAGGGACAGGTTTAGATACGCAGTATTTT
CAAGTGLDTQYF
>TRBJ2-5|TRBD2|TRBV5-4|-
TGTGCCAGCAGCTTGTCAGCTAGCGGGGAAGAGACCCAGTACTTC
CASSLSASGEETQYF
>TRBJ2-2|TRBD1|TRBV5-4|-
TGTGCCAGCAGCATATGGGACAGGGGTGACACCGGGGAGCTGTTTTTT
CASSIWDRGDTGELFF
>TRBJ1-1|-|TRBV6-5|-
TGTGCCAGCAGTTACGTCGACAATCCGAACACTGAAGCTTTCTTT
CASSYVDNPNTEAFF
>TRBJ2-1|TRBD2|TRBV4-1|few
TGCGCCAGCAGCCAAGATGACCCTACTAGCGGGACAAACAATGAGCAGTTCTTC
CASSQDDPTSGTNNEQFF
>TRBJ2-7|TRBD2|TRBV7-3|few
TGTGCCAGCAGCTTAGTGGCGGGAGAATCCGAGCAGTACTTC
CASSLVAGESEQYF
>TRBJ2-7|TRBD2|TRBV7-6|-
TGTGCCAGCAGCCCTACAGAGACTAGCGGGGCGAGCGAGCAGTACTTC
CASSPTETSGASEQYF
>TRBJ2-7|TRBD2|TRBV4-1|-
TGCGCCAGCAGCCAAGGAAGCGGGGCGGGGTACGAGCAGTACTTC
CASSQGSGAGYEQYF
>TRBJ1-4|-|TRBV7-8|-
TGTGCCAGCAGCTTAGCGCGGATCCCCGGGGGGGAAAAACTGTTTTTT
CASSLARIPGGEKLFF
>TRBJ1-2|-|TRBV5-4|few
TGTGCCAGCAGCCAAGGATGGGGGGGTGATGGCTACACCTTC
CASSQGWGGDGYTF
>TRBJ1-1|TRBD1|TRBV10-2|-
TGCGCCAGCAGGGCAGGGGGCAACACTGAAGCTTTCTTT
CASRAGGNTEAFF
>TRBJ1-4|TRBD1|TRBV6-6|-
TGTGCCACCCGACAGGGGGAAGAAAAACTGTTTTTT
CATRQGEEKLFF
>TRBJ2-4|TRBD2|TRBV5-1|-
TGCGCCAGCAGCCCCGGACTAGCGGGAGGTACCAAAAACATTCAGTACTTC
CASSPGLAGGTKNIQYF
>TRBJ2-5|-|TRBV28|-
TGTGCCAGCAGGTCCGAGACACCCCAAGAGACCCAGTACTTC
CASRSETPQETQYF
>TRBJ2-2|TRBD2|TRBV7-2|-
TGTGCCAGCAGCTTATCGAGCGGGGGGGCCGGGGAGCTGTTTTTT
CASSLSSGGAGELFF
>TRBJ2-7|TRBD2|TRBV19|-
TGTGCCAGTAAGTTAGCGGGAGGTAACGAGCAGTACTTC
CASKLAGGNEQYF
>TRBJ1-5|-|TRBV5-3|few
TGTGCCAGAAGCTTGGGCCTTCCCAGGGAAATGAATCAGCCCCAGCATTTT
CARSLGLPREMNQPQHF
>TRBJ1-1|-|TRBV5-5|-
TGTGCCAGCAGCTTGGAGGGGGGGACTGAAGCTTTCTTT
CASSLEGGTEAFF
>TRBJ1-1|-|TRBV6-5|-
TGTGCCAGCAGTGAAGCTGTGAACACTGAAGCTTTCTTT
CASSEAVNTEAFF
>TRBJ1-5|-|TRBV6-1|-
TGTGCCAGCAGTGACAGGGAAAGTCAGCCCCAGCATTTT
CASSDRESQPQHF